This passage covers 17 T cell receptor beta chains from one sample sequenced in a study of CD8 T cell repertoires and HIV-1 epitope variants. Their antigens remain unidentified. TCRdb's table, derived via immunoSEQ multiplex PCR, lists solely in-frame clones and lacks some. The data hold a few thousand clones, with 50% to 75% observed a single time. The source material was cultured CD8+ T cells derived from PBMCs. Every receptor here comes from a male donor with HIV.

The table lists this clone with a few counts. V is TRBV27 and J is TRBJ2-7; D is unresolved. CDR1 is MNHEY and CDR2 is SMNVEV in the germline V gene (reference sequence). The CDR3 is 13 residues long. V was trimmed by 6 bases and J by 0 bases, leaving 9 bases between them. CDR3 coding DNA: TGTGCCAGCAGGAACTGGGACTCCTACGAGCAGTACTTC. It encodes CASRNWDSYEQYF.

CDR3 amino acids: CASSLGQGALTLEKLFF. In DNA, the CDR3 is TGTGCCAGCAGCTTGGGACAGGGGGCTTTAACCCTTGAAAAACTGTTTTTT. V and J are TRBV5-4 and TRBJ1-4; 10 nucleotides match TRBD1. CDR3 length equals 17 residues. Germline CDR1 reads SGHNT; CDR2 reads YYREEE (reference sequence). V lost 0 bases, J lost 7 bases, and 9 bases stayed unmatched.

As DNA, the CDR3 is TGCACCAGCAGCCAAGATCGCTATGGGACAGGGGGCGAGCAGTACTTC. Encoded protein: CTSSQDRYGTGGEQYF. The chain links TRBV1 to TRBJ2-7; TRBD1, as called in the table, went unchecked against the DNA. TRBV1 is an annotated pseudogene. CDR3 length: 16 residues.

The V call is TRBV6-1, the J call TRBJ2-7; no reliable D call. The CDR3 length is 12 residues. CDR1 is MNHNS, CDR2 SASEGT, per germline. The V end was cut by 2 bases, the J end by 4 bases, with 6 bases between. This CDR3 reads CASSETEYEQYF. The CDR3 DNA sequence: TGTGCCAGCAGTGAAACCGAGTACGAGCAGTACTTC.

This clone was seen only a few times. The rearrangement links TRBV10-3 to TRBJ2-7; 7 nucleotides match TRBD1. CDR1 and CDR2 (germline): ENHRY, SYGVKD. The length of the CDR3 is 15 residues. Trimming cost V 2 bases and J 2 bases; bases outside gene matches: 6. The CDR3 coding sequence is TGTGCCATCAGTGAGGGCCGGGACAGTGCCTACGAGCAGTACTTC. Protein: CAISEGRDSAYEQYF.

The V call is TRBV15, the J call TRBJ2-7; 9 bases match TRBD2. The V and J ends lost 0 bases and 5 bases, in that order; junction bases with no gene match: 2. CDR1 LNHNV and CDR2 YYDKDF come from the germline V gene (reference sequence). This CDR3 is built from 14 residues. Written as DNA, the CDR3 is TGTGCCACCAGCAGAGAAGTAGCGGGAGACGAGCAGTACTTC. As protein: CATSREVAGDEQYF. Together with reference TRBV15 and TRBJ2-7, the CDR3 gives the full variable domain: DAMVIQNPRYQVTQFGKPVTLSCSQTLNHNVMYWYQQKSSQAPKLLFHYYDKDFNNEADTPDNFQSRRPNTSFCFLDIRSPGLGDTAMYLCATSREVAGDEQYFGPGTRLTVT.

V usage is TRBV6-5 and J usage is TRBJ2-7; D is undetermined. From germline, CDR1 is MNHEY and CDR2 SVGAGI. The CDR3 sequence is 14 residues long. The V end lost 0 bases, the J end lost 0 bases, and 6 bases lay between the germline ends. CDR3 in amino acids: CASSYSGDSYEQYF. CDR3 in DNA: TGTGCCAGCAGTTACTCAGGCGACTCCTACGAGCAGTACTTC.

The V and J genes are TRBV19 and TRBJ2-1; 8 bases map to TRBD1. In germline, CDR1 is LNHDA, CDR2 SQIVND (reference sequence). J lost 9 bases, V lost 3 bases, and 4 bases had no gene match. The CDR3 has 13 residues. This CDR3 reads CASSISGGVEQFF. CDR3 nucleotide sequence: TGTGCCAGTAGTATCTCAGGGGGCGTTGAGCAGTTCTTC.

The chain joins TRBV4-3 to TRBJ1-4; tentatively, D is TRBD1 (5 bases). Germline V gene sequence: CDR1 LGHNA, CDR2 YSLEER. The V end lost 1 base, the J end lost 8 bases, and 11 bases lay between the germline ends. CDR3 length: 14 residues. DNA for the CDR3: TGCGCCAGCAGCCAAGGGGACGGCCGCGAAAAACTGTTTTTT. Translation: CASSQGDGREKLFF.

This chain connects TRBV28 to TRBJ2-3; possible D gene TRBD1, 5 bases. The V end lost 10 bases, the J end lost 0 bases, and 17 bases lay between the germline ends. This CDR3 is 15 amino acids long. Germline V gene data show CDR1 as MDHEN and CDR2 as SYDVKM. In DNA form, the CDR3 reads TGTGCCACCTCGACAGTTCACCATAGCACAGATACGCAGTATTTT. Translated: CATSTVHHSTDTQYF.

This clone was recorded a few times. The chain links TRBV6-5 to TRBJ1-6; D perhaps matches TRBD1 (5 bases). CDR3 length equals 14 residues. Germline CDR1 MNHEY, CDR2 SVGAGI. Trimming removed 5 bases at V and 5 bases at J, with 10 bases between. The CDR3 region is CASSTGTDNSPLHF. In DNA form, the CDR3 reads TGTGCCAGCAGTACCGGGACTGATAATTCACCCCTCCACTTT.

This sequence joins TRBV28 and TRBJ1-4; a possible D gene is TRBD1 (6 bases). This CDR3 is built from 18 residues. The germline V and J ends were trimmed by 2 bases and 6 bases, with 22 bases remaining between them. CDR1 and CDR2 from the germline V gene are MDHEN and SYDVKM. DNA of the CDR3: TGTGCCAGCAGTTTAAGGGGACATTACATTAATTCGGATGAAAAACTGTTTTTT. Protein product: CASSLRGHYINSDEKLFF.

This clone qualifies as medium-sized. V usage is TRBV13 and J usage is TRBJ2-1, with D perhaps given as TRBD1 or TRBD2 (6 bases each). There are 16 residues in the CDR3. CDR1 PRHDT and CDR2 FYEKMQ come from the germline V gene (reference sequence). Trimming took 5 bases from V and 3 from J, leaving 17 bases between them. The CDR3 region is CASSPLSGGLYNEQFF. The CDR3 coding sequence is TGTGCCAGCAGCCCCCTCTCTGGGGGGCTCTACAATGAGCAGTTCTTC.

V and J are TRBV5-4 and TRBJ2-1; D is possibly TRBD2 (6 bases). The germline V and J ends were trimmed by 2 bases and 7 bases, with 10 bases remaining between them. There are 13 residues in the CDR3. Germline V lookup: CDR1 SGHNT, CDR2 YYREEE (reference sequence). CDR3 DNA sequence: TGTGCCAGCAGCTTTGTGGGGGGTAATGAGCAGTTCTTC. Amino acids: CASSFVGGNEQFF.

The gene calls are TRBV6-1 and TRBJ2-3, with 7 bases identical to TRBD1. Germline V lookup: CDR1 MNHNS, CDR2 SASEGT. With 8 bases clipped from V and 4 bases from J, the junction kept 12 bases outside the gene matches. The CDR3 is 15 amino acids. The CDR3 DNA follows: TGTGCCAGCTACGAGCGACAGGGTTACCCAGATACGCAGTATTTT. Amino acids: CASYERQGYPDTQYF.

The J gene is TRBJ2-7, the V gene TRBV23-1; tentatively, D is TRBD2 (6 bases). TRBV23-1 is identified as an open reading frame with a role that is uncertain. V lost 6 bases and J lost 0, with 27 bases in between. CDR3 length equals 19 residues. The CDR3 protein is CASSQEPGAGALSSYEQYF. In DNA, the CDR3 is TGCGCCAGCAGCCAAGAGCCGGGAGCGGGCGCCCTGAGCTCCTACGAGCAGTACTTC.

V is TRBV5-8 and J is TRBJ1-1; D is unresolved. V gave up 1 base and J gave up 1 base, with 5 bases separating them. Germline-derived CDR1 and CDR2 are SGHTS and YDEGEE. The CDR3 totals 13 residues. Here the CDR3 reads CASSLLGNTEAFF. As DNA, the CDR3 is TGTGCCAGCAGCTTGCTGGGGAACACTGAAGCTTTCTTT.